Following are 24 T cell receptor beta chains from one sample sequenced in a study of shared clonotypes between healthy human individuals. Here immunoSEQ multiplex PCR was the method, and the copy in TCRdb shows in-frame clones only, minus some. This table has roughly 2.6 million clones, 85% to 95% appearing once. Source material: naive CD4+ T cells sorted from blood. The subset was: CD45RA+ positively selected. The receptors come from a man between 18 and 35 years old in good health.

The gene calls are TRBV11-3 and TRBJ1-1; unclear D gene. Trimming took off 8 bases at V and 0 bases at J, with 7 bases between the two ends. The CDR3 consists of 12 residues. Germline CDR1 is SGHNT and CDR2 is YENEEA. The CDR3 DNA reads TGTGCCAGCTCCGGGGTGAACACTGAAGCTTTCTTT. As protein: CASSGVNTEAFF.

The chain is built from TRBV6-5 and TRBJ2-7; D uncertain. The germline V and J ends were trimmed by 0 bases and 4 bases, with 10 bases remaining between them. Germline CDR1 and CDR2: MNHEY and SVGAGI. The CDR3 extends over 14 amino acids. CDR3 sequence reads: CASSYSLRVYEQYF. In DNA form, the CDR3 reads TGTGCCAGCAGTTACTCGCTCAGAGTATACGAGCAGTACTTC.

V and J are TRBV19 and TRBJ1-2, with TRBD1 matching 8 bases. This CDR3 spans 13 amino acids. The V gene end was trimmed by 6 bases and the J gene end by 6 bases; junction bases not matched to a gene: 6. CDR1 and CDR2 from the germline V gene are LNHDA and SQIVND (reference sequence). The CDR3 is CASRETGGDGYTF. CDR3 nucleotide sequence: TGTGCCAGTAGAGAAACAGGGGGAGATGGCTACACCTTC.

The chain combines TRBV10-3 with TRBJ1-2; maybe TRBD1 (6 bases). This CDR3 region has 13 residues. Germline V gives CDR1 ENHRY, CDR2 SYGVKD. Trimming shortened V by 2 bases and J by 8 bases, and 12 bases separated the two germline ends. CDR3 bases: TGTGCCATCAGTGAGAACAGGGAAAAAGGCTACACCTTC. Translation gives CAISENREKGYTF.

V and J are TRBV19 and TRBJ2-1; D call uncertain. The CDR3 has 16 residues. Between the trimmed V and J ends, which lost 8 bases and 0 bases, there was a span of 17 bases. The germline V gene has CDR1 LNHDA and CDR2 SQIVND (reference sequence). CDR3: CASHIGARSSYNEQFF. DNA of the CDR3: TGTGCCAGTCATATAGGAGCCAGAAGCTCCTACAATGAGCAGTTCTTC.

The gene calls are TRBV27 and TRBJ2-3, with 7 bases that match TRBD2. CDR3 length equals 16 residues. After removal of 4 bases from V and 6 bases from J, the junction contained 13 bases not matched to a gene. Germline CDR1 and CDR2: MNHEY and SMNVEV (reference sequence). Here the CDR3 DNA reads TGTGCCAGCAGTTCGGTCGGGGTAGCGGGTCTTGATACGCAGTATTTT. Translating it yields CASSSVGVAGLDTQYF.

The chain couples TRBV19 to TRBJ2-3; no clear D gene. This CDR3 is built from 14 residues. Trimming removed 6 bases at V and 0 bases at J, with 10 bases between. Germline V gene lookup returns CDR1 LNHDA and CDR2 SQIVND (reference sequence). The CDR3 sequence: CASSLKQSTDTQYF. The CDR3 DNA reads as TGTGCCAGTAGCCTAAAACAGAGCACAGATACGCAGTATTTT.

The genes are TRBV7-9 and TRBJ2-7; TRBD2 matches 7 bases. The CDR3 extends over 15 amino acids. V gave up 5 bases and J gave up 2 bases; unmatched junction bases: 9. Germline values: CDR1 SEHNR, CDR2 FQNEAQ (reference sequence). Written as DNA, the CDR3 is TGTGCCAGCAGCGCGGGACTACTGAAAACCTACGAGCAGTACTTC. Protein product: CASSAGLLKTYEQYF.

The rearrangement joins TRBV7-2 to TRBJ2-1, with D tentatively TRBD2 (6 bases). Trimming pared 3 bases from V and 5 bases from J, leaving 20 bases between. The CDR3 runs 17 residues. Germline lookup yields CDR1 SGHTA and CDR2 FQGNSA. The CDR3 sequence: CASSFSPWGVLNNEQFF. For the CDR3, the DNA is TGTGCCAGCAGCTTTTCCCCGTGGGGGGTGTTGAACAATGAGCAGTTCTTC.

There are a few counts of this clone. This chain joins TRBV28 and TRBJ1-5, with D unclear. CDR1 is MDHEN, CDR2 SYDVKM, per germline. The CDR3 extends over 15 amino acids. The germline V and J ends were trimmed by 5 bases and 3 bases, with 14 bases remaining between them. The CDR3: CASSRVEVFNQPQHF. The CDR3 DNA reads TGTGCCAGCAGTAGGGTCGAGGTTTTCAATCAGCCCCAGCATTTT.

Comments on this clone: Other DNA sequences in the same sample also yield this CDR3. The rearrangement links TRBV9 to TRBJ2-5, with 16 positions matching TRBD2. Trimming took 2 bases from V and 5 from J; bases not matched to a gene: 3. Per the germline V gene, CDR1 is SGDLS and CDR2 is YYNGEE. The CDR3 is 16 amino acids. This CDR3 reads CASSVGLAGGLETQYF. The CDR3 DNA sequence: TGTGCCAGCAGCGTGGGACTAGCGGGAGGGTTGGAGACCCAGTACTTC.

This clone has only a few counts. The same CDR3 also results from other DNA sequences found in this sample. This chain joins TRBV30 and TRBJ1-2, with D possibly TRBD1 on 5 matching bases. The germline V gene encodes CDR1 GTSNPN and CDR2 SVGIG (reference sequence). The CDR3 contains 13 residues. V lost 0 bases and J lost 6, with 11 bases in between. The CDR3 spells CAWSVPGTNGYTF. CDR3 sequence (DNA): TGTGCCTGGAGTGTACCCGGGACCAATGGCTACACCTTC.

Of note for this clone: This sample also contains other DNA sequences that code for the same CDR3. The CDR3 region is CAISVGETQYF. The DNA for the CDR3 is TGTGCCATCAGTGTCGGGGAGACCCAGTACTTC. The gene calls are TRBV10-3 and TRBJ2-5; D uncertain. The V gene's germline CDR1 is ENHRY and CDR2 SYGVKD. The length of the CDR3 is 11 residues. Trimming left V 4 bases short and J 5 bases short, with 5 bases between.

V gene TRBV7-2 combines with J gene TRBJ2-7, with D perhaps TRBD2 (6 bases). CDR1 is SGHTA and CDR2 is FQGNSA in the germline V gene. Trimming removed 5 bases at V and 6 bases at J, with 20 bases between. CDR3 length equals 15 residues. The CDR3 here is CASSLTSGGSAEQYF. The CDR3 region has the DNA TGTGCCAGCAGCCTAACGTCCGGGGGTTCTGCCGAGCAGTACTTC.

V gene TRBV11-2 combines with J gene TRBJ2-7, with a tentative D call TRBD1 (5 bases). In germline, CDR1 is SGHAT, CDR2 FQNNGV. CDR3 length equals 14 residues. Between the trimmed V and J ends, which lost 4 bases and 3 bases, there was a span of 13 bases. CDR3 residues: CASSSIRQNYEQYF. In nucleotides, the CDR3 is TGTGCCAGCAGCTCAATAAGACAGAACTACGAGCAGTACTTC.

This CDR3 is CASSPRQGSNYGYTF. In DNA, the CDR3 is TGTGCCAGCAGCCCCCGACAGGGCTCTAACTATGGCTACACCTTC. The chain links TRBV11-2 to TRBJ1-2; 7 nucleotides line up with TRBD1. V was pared by 5 bases and J by 0 bases, with 6 bases of the junction left unmatched. The CDR3 sequence is 15 residues long. The germline CDR1 and CDR2 sequences are SGHAT and FQNNGV.

In its sample, this clone was seen a few times. The rearrangement joins TRBV6-6 to TRBJ2-2; no clear D. This CDR3 is built from 14 residues. Trimming pared 5 bases from V and 7 bases from J, leaving 14 bases between. Germline loops: CDR1 MNHNY, CDR2 SVGAGI (reference sequence). The CDR3 DNA is TGTGCCAGCAGTCTTCTAGACCGACTCGGGGAGCTGTTTTTT. Encoded protein: CASSLLDRLGELFF.

The chain carries TRBV5-4 and TRBJ2-5, with 9 bases that match TRBD2. V was clipped by 4 bases and J by 0 bases; unmatched bases: 7. There are 16 residues in the CDR3. CDR1 and CDR2 from the germline V gene are SGHNT and YYREEE (reference sequence). CDR3 sequence: CASSPGTSYYQETQYF. In DNA, the CDR3 is TGTGCCAGCAGCCCCGGGACTAGCTATTACCAAGAGACCCAGTACTTC.

The CDR3 protein is CASSLGAARTDTQYF. In DNA form, the CDR3 reads TGTGCCAGCAGCTTGGGGGCCGCGCGCACAGATACGCAGTATTTT. The chain carries TRBV11-2 and TRBJ2-3, with TRBD1 as a possible D gene (6 bases). The germline V and J ends were trimmed by 3 bases and 1 base, with 11 bases remaining between them. Germline CDR1 reads SGHAT; CDR2 reads FQNNGV. CDR3 size: 15 residues.

The genes are TRBV4-1 and TRBJ2-2; TRBD2 matches 8 bases. The CDR3 totals 15 residues. Germline CDR1 is MGHRA and CDR2 is YSYEKL. Trimming removed 11 bases from V and 4 bases from J; junction bases left unmatched: 12. CDR3 in DNA: TGCGCCTCCATGCCGGGGGGGCGTGTCACCGGGGAGCTGTTTTTT. This encodes CASMPGGRVTGELFF.

This sequence joins TRBV7-6 and TRBJ1-5, with no clear D. CDR3 length equals 13 residues. Trimming took 0 bases from V and 13 from J, leaving 13 bases between them. The germline V gene has CDR1 SGHVS and CDR2 FNYEAQ. Written as DNA, the CDR3 is TGTGCCAGCAGCTTAGCTTACGATTCTACACAGCATTTT. Translating it yields CASSLAYDSTQHF.

The chain recombines TRBV2 with TRBJ2-2; weak D call: TRBD2 (5 bases). Trimming shortened V by 8 bases and J by 6 bases, and 7 bases separated the two germline ends. This CDR3 contains 11 residues. Germline assignment: CDR1 SNHLY and CDR2 FYNNEI. The CDR3 nucleotides are TGTGCCAGCGTCGGGGCCGGGGAGCTGTTTTTT. Protein sequence: CASVGAGELFF.

The genes are TRBV18 and TRBJ2-2, with a tentative D call TRBD2 (5 bases). This CDR3 comprises 13 residues. Germline assignment: CDR1 KGHSH and CDR2 LQKENI. With 6 bases removed from V and 6 bases from J, the gap between germline ends came to 11 bases. The CDR3 DNA reads as TGTGCCAGCTCCATGGAGGTGGCCGGGGAGCTGTTTTTT. Amino acid sequence: CASSMEVAGELFF.

This clone was picked up one time. In the same sample, other DNA sequences code for this CDR3. The CDR3 here is CASSQGLAGGQETQYF. CDR3 DNA: TGCGCCAGCAGCCAAGGGTTAGCGGGGGGACAAGAGACCCAGTACTTC. The rearrangement joins TRBV4-1 to TRBJ2-5; 10 bases are a match to TRBD2. After removal of 1 base from V and 2 bases from J, the junction contained 4 bases not matched to a gene. The CDR3 covers 16 residues. Germline V gene sequence: CDR1 MGHRA, CDR2 YSYEKL.